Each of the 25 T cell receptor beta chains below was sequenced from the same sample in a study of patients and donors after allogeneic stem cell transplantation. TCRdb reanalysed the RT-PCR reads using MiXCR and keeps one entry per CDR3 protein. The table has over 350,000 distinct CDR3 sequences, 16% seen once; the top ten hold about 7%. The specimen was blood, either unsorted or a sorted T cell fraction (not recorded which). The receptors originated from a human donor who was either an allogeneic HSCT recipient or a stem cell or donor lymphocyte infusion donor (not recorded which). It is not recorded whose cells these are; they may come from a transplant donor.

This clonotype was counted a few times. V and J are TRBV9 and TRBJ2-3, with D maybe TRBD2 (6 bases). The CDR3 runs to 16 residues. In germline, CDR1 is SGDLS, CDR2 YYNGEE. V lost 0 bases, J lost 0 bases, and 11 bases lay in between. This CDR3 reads CASSVGLEYSTDTQYF. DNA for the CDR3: TGTGCCAGCAGCGTAGGACTAGAATATAGCACAGATACGCAGTATTTT.

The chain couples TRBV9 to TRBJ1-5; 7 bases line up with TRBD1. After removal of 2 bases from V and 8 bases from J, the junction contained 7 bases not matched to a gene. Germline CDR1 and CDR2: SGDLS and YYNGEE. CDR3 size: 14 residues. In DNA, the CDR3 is TGTGCCAGCAGCGTCTCGGGACAGTTGAAGCCCCAGCATTTT. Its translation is CASSVSGQLKPQHF.

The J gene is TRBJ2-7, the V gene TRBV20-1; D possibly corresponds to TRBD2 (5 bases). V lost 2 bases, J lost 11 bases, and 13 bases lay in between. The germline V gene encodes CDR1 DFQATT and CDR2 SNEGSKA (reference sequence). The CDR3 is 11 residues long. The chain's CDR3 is CSARTRTGKYF. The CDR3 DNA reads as TGCAGTGCTAGAACTCGGACGGGGAAGTACTTC.

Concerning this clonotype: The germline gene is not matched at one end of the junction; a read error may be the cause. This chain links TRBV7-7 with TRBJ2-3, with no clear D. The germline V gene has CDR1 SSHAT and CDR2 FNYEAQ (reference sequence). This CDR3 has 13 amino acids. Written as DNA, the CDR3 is TGTGCTAGCAGCTTAGGTATCGCAGATACGCAGTATTTT. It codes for CASSLGIADTQYF.

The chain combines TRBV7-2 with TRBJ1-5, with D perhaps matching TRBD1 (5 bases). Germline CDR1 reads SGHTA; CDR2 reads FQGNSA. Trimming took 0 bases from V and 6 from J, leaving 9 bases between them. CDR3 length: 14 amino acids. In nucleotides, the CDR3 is TGTGCCAGCAGCTTAGCTGAAGGGGTTCAGCCCCAGCATTTT. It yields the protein CASSLAEGVQPQHF.

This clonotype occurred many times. Written as DNA, the CDR3 is TGCGCCAGCAGCTCAGTTTTGGGACAGGGCCTGAATTCACCCCTCCACTTT. This gives the protein CASSSVLGQGLNSPLHF. The rearrangement links TRBV5-1 to TRBJ1-6; 9 nucleotides line up with TRBD1. V was pared by 3 bases and J by 7 bases, with 11 bases of the junction left unmatched. This CDR3 spans 17 amino acids. Looked up from germline, CDR1 is SGHRS and CDR2 is YFSETQ. The entire variable domain, with the rest obtained from reference TRBV5-1 and TRBJ1-6, is as follows: KAGVTQTPRYLIKTRGQQVTLSCSPISGHRSVSWYQQTPGQGLQFLFEYFSETQRNKGNFPGRFSGRQFSNSRSEMNVSTLELGDSALYLCASSSVLGQGLNSPLHFGNGTRLTVT.

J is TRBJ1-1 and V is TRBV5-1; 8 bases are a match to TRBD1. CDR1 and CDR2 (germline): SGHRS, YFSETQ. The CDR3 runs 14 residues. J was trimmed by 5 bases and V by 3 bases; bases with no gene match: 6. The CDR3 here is CASSSDRAGTEAFF. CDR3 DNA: TGCGCCAGCAGCTCGGACAGGGCTGGGACTGAAGCTTTCTTT.

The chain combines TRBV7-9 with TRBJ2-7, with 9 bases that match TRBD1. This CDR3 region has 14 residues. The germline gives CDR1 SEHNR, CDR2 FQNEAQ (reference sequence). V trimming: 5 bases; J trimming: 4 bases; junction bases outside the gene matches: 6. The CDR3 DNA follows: TGTGCCAGCAGCCATACCGGGACAGGGTACGAGCAGTACTTC. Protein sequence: CASSHTGTGYEQYF.

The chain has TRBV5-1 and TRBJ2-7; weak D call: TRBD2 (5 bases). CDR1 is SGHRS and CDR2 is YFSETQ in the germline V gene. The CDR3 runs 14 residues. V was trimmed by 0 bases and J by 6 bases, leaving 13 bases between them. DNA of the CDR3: TGCGCCAGCAGCTTGGAAGGCGGGTCCGCCGAGCAGTACTTC. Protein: CASSLEGGSAEQYF.

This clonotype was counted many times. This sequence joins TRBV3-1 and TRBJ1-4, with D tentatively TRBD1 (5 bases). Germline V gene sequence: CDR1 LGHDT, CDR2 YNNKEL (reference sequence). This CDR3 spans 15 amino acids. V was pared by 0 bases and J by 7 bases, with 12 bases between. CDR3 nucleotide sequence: TGTGCCAGCAGCCAAGACAACAGGTTATTTGAAAAACTGTTTTTT. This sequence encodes CASSQDNRLFEKLFF. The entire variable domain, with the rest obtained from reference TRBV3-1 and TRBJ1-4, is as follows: DTAVSQTPKYLVTQMGNDKSIKCEQNLGHDTMYWYKQDSKKFLKIMFSYNNKELIINETVPNRFSPKSPDKAHLNLHINSLELGDSAVYFCASSQDNRLFEKLFFGSGTQLSVL.

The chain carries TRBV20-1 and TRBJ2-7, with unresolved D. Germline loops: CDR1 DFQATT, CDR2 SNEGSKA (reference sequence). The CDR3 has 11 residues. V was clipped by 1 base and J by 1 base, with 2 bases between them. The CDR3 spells CSARGSYEQYF. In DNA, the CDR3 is TGCAGTGCTAGAGGTTCCTACGAGCAGTACTTC.

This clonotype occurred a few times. DNA for the CDR3: TGTGCCAGCAGGGCCGGGACTAGCGGGACGAATGAGCAGTTCTTC. Protein sequence: CASRAGTSGTNEQFF. The rearrangement uses TRBV2 and TRBJ2-1, with TRBD2 identical over 13 bases. Looked up from germline, CDR1 is SNHLY and CDR2 is FYNNEI. The CDR3 has 15 residues. The V segment lost 6 bases and the J segment 7 bases; nucleotides outside the gene matches: 6.

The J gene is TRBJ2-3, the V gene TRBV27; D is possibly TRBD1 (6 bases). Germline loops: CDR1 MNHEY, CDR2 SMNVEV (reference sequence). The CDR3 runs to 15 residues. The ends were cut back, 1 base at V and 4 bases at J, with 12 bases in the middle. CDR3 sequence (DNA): TGTGCCAGCAGTTTATTGACAGGATATTCAGATACGCAGTATTTT. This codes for CASSLLTGYSDTQYF.

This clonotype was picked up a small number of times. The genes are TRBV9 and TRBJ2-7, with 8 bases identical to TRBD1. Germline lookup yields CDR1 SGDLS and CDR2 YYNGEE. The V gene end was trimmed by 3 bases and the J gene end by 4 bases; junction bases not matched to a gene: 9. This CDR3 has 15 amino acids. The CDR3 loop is CASSGEDRGRYEQYF. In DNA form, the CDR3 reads TGTGCCAGCAGCGGAGAAGACAGGGGAAGGTACGAGCAGTACTTC.

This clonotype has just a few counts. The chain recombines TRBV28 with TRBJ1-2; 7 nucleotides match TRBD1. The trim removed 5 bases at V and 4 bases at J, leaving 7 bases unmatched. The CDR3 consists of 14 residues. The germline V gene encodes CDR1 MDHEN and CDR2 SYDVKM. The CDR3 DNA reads TGTGCCAGCAGTCTACGGGGACAGTCCTATGGCTACACCTTC. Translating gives CASSLRGQSYGYTF.

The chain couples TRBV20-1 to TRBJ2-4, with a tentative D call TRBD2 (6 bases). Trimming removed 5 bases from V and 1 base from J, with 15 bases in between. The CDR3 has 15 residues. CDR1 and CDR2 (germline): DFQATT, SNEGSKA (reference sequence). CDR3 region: CSAQSRGGAKNIQYF. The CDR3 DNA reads TGCAGTGCTCAAAGTCGTGGAGGGGCCAAAAACATTCAGTACTTC.

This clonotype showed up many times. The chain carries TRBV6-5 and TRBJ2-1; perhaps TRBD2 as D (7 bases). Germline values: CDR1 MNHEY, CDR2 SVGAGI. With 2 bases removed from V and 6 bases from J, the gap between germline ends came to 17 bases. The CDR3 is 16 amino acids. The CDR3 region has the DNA TGTGCCAGCAGTTACAACGGGGGGCTGTCTAGCAATGAGCAGTTCTTC. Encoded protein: CASSYNGGLSSNEQFF.

The CDR3 region is CASSARTGLGNQPQHF. As DNA, the CDR3 is TGTGCCAGCAGTGCAAGGACAGGGCTAGGAAATCAGCCCCAGCATTTT. The chain recombines TRBV12-3 or TRBV12-4 with TRBJ1-5, with 8 positions matching TRBD1. With V trimmed by 5 bases and J by 4 bases, 10 bases remained unmatched. There are 16 residues in the CDR3.

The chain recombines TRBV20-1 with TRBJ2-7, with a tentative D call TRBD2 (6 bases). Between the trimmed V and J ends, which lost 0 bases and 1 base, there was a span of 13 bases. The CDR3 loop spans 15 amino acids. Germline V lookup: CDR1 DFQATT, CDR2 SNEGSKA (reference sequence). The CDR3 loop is CSARDRRSGSYEQYF. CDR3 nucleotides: TGCAGTGCTAGAGATCGACGAAGCGGGTCCTACGAGCAGTACTTC.

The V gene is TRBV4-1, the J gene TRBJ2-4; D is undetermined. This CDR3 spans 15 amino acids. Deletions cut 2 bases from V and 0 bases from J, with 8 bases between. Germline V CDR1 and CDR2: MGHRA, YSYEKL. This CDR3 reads CASSQPQVAKNIQYF. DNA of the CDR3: TGCGCCAGCAGCCAACCTCAGGTAGCCAAAAACATTCAGTACTTC.

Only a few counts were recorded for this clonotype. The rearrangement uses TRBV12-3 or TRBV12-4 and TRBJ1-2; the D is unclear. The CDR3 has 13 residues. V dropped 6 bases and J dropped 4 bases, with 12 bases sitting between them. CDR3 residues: CASSSDFIYGYTF. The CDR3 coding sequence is TGTGCCAGCAGCTCGGACTTTATCTATGGCTACACCTTC.

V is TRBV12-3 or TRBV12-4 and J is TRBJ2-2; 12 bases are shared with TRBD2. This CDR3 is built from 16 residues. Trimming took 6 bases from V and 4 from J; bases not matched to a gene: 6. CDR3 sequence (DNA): TGTGCCAGCAGCTTTGGACTAGCGGGGACCACCGGGGAGCTGTTTTTT. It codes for CASSFGLAGTTGELFF.

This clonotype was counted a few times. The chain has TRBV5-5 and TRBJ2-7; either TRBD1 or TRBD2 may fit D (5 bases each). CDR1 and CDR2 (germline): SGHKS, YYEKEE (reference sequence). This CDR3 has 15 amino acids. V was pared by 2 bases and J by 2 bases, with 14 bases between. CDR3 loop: CASSFRDGTPYEQYF. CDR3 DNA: TGTGCCAGCAGCTTCCGGGACGGGACGCCCTACGAGCAGTACTTC.

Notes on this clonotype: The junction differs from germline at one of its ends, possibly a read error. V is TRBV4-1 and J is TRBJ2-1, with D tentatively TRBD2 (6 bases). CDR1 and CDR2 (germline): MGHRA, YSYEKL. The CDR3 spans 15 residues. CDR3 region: CAGSQVGSPYNEQFF. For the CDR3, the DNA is TGCGCCGGCAGCCAAGTCGGGAGTCCCTACAATGAGCAGTTCTTC.

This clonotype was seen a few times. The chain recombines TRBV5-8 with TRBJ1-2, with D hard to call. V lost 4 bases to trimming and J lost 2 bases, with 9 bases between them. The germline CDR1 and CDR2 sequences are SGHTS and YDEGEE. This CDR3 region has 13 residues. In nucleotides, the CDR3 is TGTGCCAGCAGCCCCCACCGGAACTATGGCTACACCTTC. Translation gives CASSPHRNYGYTF.